Listed here are 21 T cell receptor beta chains from one sample, sequenced in a study of graft-versus-host responses after intestinal transplantation. These receptors have no identified antigens. Profiling relied on immunoSEQ multiplex PCR, and the TCRdb table lists in-frame clones only, not all of them. Of 75,000 to 90,000 clones in the sample, about 89% were seen once. This material consisted of unstimulated CD4+ T cells sorted from spleen or lymph node cells, taken before intestinal transplant. These receptors were collected from a human donor who received an intestinal transplant.

The genes are TRBV28 and TRBJ2-1; 8 bases match TRBD1. J gave up 6 bases and V 5 bases, and 6 bases lay outside the gene matches. The CDR3 has 14 amino acids. The germline CDR1 and CDR2 sequences are MDHEN and SYDVKM. CDR3 nucleotide sequence: TGTGCCAGCAGTCCCGGGGACAGGACCAATGAGCAGTTCTTC. Translated: CASSPGDRTNEQFF.

For this clone: Other DNA sequences in this specimen translate into the identical CDR3. This sequence joins TRBV9 and TRBJ2-3; tentatively, D is TRBD1 (5 bases). This CDR3 contains 15 residues. Per the germline V gene, CDR1 is SGDLS and CDR2 is YYNGEE. V was cut by 0 bases and J by 0 bases, with 8 bases left in between. The CDR3 spells CASSVERGSTDTQYF. In nucleotides, the CDR3 is TGTGCCAGCAGCGTAGAAAGGGGAAGCACAGATACGCAGTATTTT.

This clone came up a few times. The V gene is TRBV4-1, the J gene TRBJ1-1, with D possibly matching TRBD1 (5 bases). The CDR3 has 15 amino acids. Trimming left V 3 bases short and J 0 bases short, with 11 bases between. Germline CDR1 and CDR2: MGHRA and YSYEKL. The CDR3 protein is CASSQIRAVNTEAFF. The DNA for the CDR3 is TGCGCCAGCAGCCAGATCAGGGCTGTGAACACTGAAGCTTTCTTT.

This clone was found once. The chain combines TRBV5-1 with TRBJ2-1; a possible D gene is TRBD2 (5 bases). The CDR3 has 16 residues. CDR1 is SGHRS, CDR2 YFSETQ, per germline. V lost 0 bases and J 2 bases, leaving 12 bases between the germline ends. The CDR3 sequence: CASSLEPGLTYNEQFF. For the CDR3, the DNA is TGCGCCAGCAGCTTGGAGCCGGGGTTGACCTACAATGAGCAGTTCTTC.

The J gene is TRBJ2-5, the V gene TRBV6-1, with TRBD1 matching 10 bases. CDR1 is MNHNS and CDR2 is SASEGT in the germline V gene. The CDR3 loop spans 14 amino acids. V shed 2 bases, J shed 5 bases, and the junction held 2 bases outside the gene matches. CDR3 nucleotide sequence: TGTGCCAGCAGTGAACCGGGACAGGGGGAGACCCAGTACTTC. This gives the protein CASSEPGQGETQYF.

The rearrangement uses TRBV6-1 and TRBJ2-7, with 8 nucleotides matching TRBD2. Trimming at V came to 4 bases and at J to 4 bases, leaving 3 bases not matched to a gene. The CDR3 sequence is 13 residues long. Germline loops: CDR1 MNHNS, CDR2 SASEGT. The CDR3 region is CASSAGRDYEQYF. CDR3 bases: TGTGCCAGCAGTGCCGGGAGGGATTACGAGCAGTACTTC.

This chain links TRBV23-1 with TRBJ2-7; D perhaps matches TRBD1 (7 bases). TRBV23-1 is identified as an open reading frame with a role that is uncertain. V was cut by 4 bases and J by 1 base, with 14 bases left in between. The CDR3 contains 15 residues. The CDR3 nucleotides are TGCGCCAGCAGTCCCAACGGGGGACAGTCCTACGAGCAGTACTTC. Translation gives CASSPNGGQSYEQYF.

CDR3 loop: CASSSAASGTEAFF. The CDR3 nucleotides read TGTGCCAGCAGCAGCGCGGCCTCCGGCACTGAAGCTTTCTTT. V gene TRBV7-9 combines with J gene TRBJ1-1; no firm D call. Trimming removed 5 bases from V and 4 bases from J, with 14 bases in between. CDR1 and CDR2 from the germline V gene are SEHNR and FQNEAQ (reference sequence). CDR3 length: 14 amino acids.

The rearrangement uses TRBV27 and TRBJ2-7; 8 bases fit TRBD1. CDR3 length: 15 residues. CDR1 and CDR2 from the germline V gene are MNHEY and SMNVEV (reference sequence). V shed 6 bases, J shed 2 bases, and the junction held 9 bases outside the gene matches. The CDR3 DNA sequence: TGTGCCAGCAGAGGACAGGGATCAAGGGCCTACGAGCAGTACTTC. Protein sequence: CASRGQGSRAYEQYF.

The V and J genes are TRBV10-3 and TRBJ1-1; 10 nucleotides line up with TRBD1. CDR3 size: 17 residues. The V gene end was trimmed by 0 bases and the J gene end by 4 bases; junction bases not matched to a gene: 8. The germline V gene encodes CDR1 ENHRY and CDR2 SYGVKD. The DNA of the CDR3 is TGTGCCATCAGTGAGTCGGGGACAGGGGATATTGTCACTGAAGCTTTCTTT. Protein: CAISESGTGDIVTEAFF.

Here the CDR3 DNA reads TGTGCCAGCAGCCACGTTTCGTCGCTAGGAGCTTTCTTT. Its translation: CASSHVSSLGAFF. This chain links TRBV16 with TRBJ1-1; D unresolved. Germline loops: CDR1 KGHSY, CDR2 FQNENV. The V end lost 3 bases, the J end lost 10 bases, and 15 bases lay between the germline ends. This CDR3 has 13 amino acids.

This clone was observed once. CDR3 in amino acids: CASSVNRGRGTEAFF. In nucleotides, the CDR3 is TGTGCCAGCAGTGTTAACAGGGGGCGAGGCACTGAAGCTTTCTTT. The rearrangement uses TRBV6-1 and TRBJ1-1; 9 nucleotides align to TRBD1. The CDR3 is made up of 15 amino acids. Germline lookup yields CDR1 MNHNS and CDR2 SASEGT. J gave up 4 bases and V 4 bases, and 7 bases lay outside the gene matches.

The chain links TRBV19 to TRBJ1-4; D gene ambiguous. The CDR3 spans 16 residues. V was cut by 3 bases and J by 5 bases, with 16 bases left in between. Germline V gene data show CDR1 as LNHDA and CDR2 as SQIVND (reference sequence). CDR3 in amino acids: CASSIQETRMNEKLFF. CDR3 DNA: TGTGCCAGTAGTATCCAGGAAACCAGAATGAATGAAAAACTGTTTTTT.

To note about this clone: A read error may produce the germline difference seen at one junction end. CDR3: CASSLDLTSGYSYNEQFF. The CDR3 DNA follows: TGTGCTAGCAGCTTAGACCTGACTAGCGGATACTCCTACAATGAGCAGTTCTTC. The rearrangement uses TRBV7-7 and TRBJ2-1; the match to TRBD2 covers 9 bases. Looked up from germline, CDR1 is SSHAT and CDR2 is FNYEAQ (reference sequence). The CDR3 is 18 amino acids.

The CDR3 sequence: CASSLRAGGVSGANVLTF. CDR3 DNA sequence: TGTGCCAGCAGCTTACGAGCGGGGGGAGTCTCTGGGGCCAACGTCCTGACTTTC. This chain joins TRBV13 and TRBJ2-6; 9 nucleotides align to TRBD2. The trim removed 2 bases at V and 0 bases at J, leaving 5 bases unmatched. The CDR3 has 18 amino acids. Germline-derived CDR1 and CDR2 are PRHDT and FYEKMQ (reference sequence).

The gene calls are TRBV19 and TRBJ2-3; D uncertain. Looked up from germline, CDR1 is LNHDA and CDR2 is SQIVND (reference sequence). CDR3 size: 16 residues. V lost 3 bases, J lost 0 bases, and 13 bases lay in between. The CDR3, as DNA: TGTGCCAGTAGTATCATCCGGGTTTCTAGCACAGATACGCAGTATTTT. Its translation is CASSIIRVSSTDTQYF.

This clone appeared once. V and J are TRBV6-1 and TRBJ2-6; D unresolved. Germline V lookup: CDR1 MNHNS, CDR2 SASEGT. CDR3 length equals 15 residues. Trimming left V 5 bases short and J 0 bases short, with 8 bases between. CDR3 region: CASSRALSGANVLTF. CDR3 in DNA: TGTGCCAGCAGTCGCGCCCTCTCTGGGGCCAACGTCCTGACTTTC.

CDR3 in amino acids: CASSIRGEKLFF. CDR3 coding DNA: TGTGCCAGTAGTATCCGGGGTGAAAAACTGTTTTTT. The rearrangement joins TRBV19 to TRBJ1-4; D is unresolved. The CDR3 runs to 12 residues. Germline V lookup: CDR1 LNHDA, CDR2 SQIVND (reference sequence). Trimming removed 3 bases from V and 7 bases from J, with 6 bases in between.

The chain links TRBV5-4 to TRBJ1-2; D unclear. CDR1 is SGHNT and CDR2 is YYREEE in the germline V gene (reference sequence). The CDR3 runs to 13 residues. Between the trimmed V and J ends, which lost 0 bases and 1 base, there was a span of 4 bases. As DNA, the CDR3 is TGTGCCAGCAGCTTGGGACATAACTATGGCTACACCTTC. Translated: CASSLGHNYGYTF.

The CDR3 is CASSLARLAESYEQYF. In DNA, the CDR3 is TGTGCCAGCAGCCTCGCCAGACTAGCGGAATCCTACGAGCAGTACTTC. J is TRBJ2-7 and V is TRBV28, with 9 positions matching TRBD2. The V and J ends lost 6 bases and 1 base, in that order; junction bases with no gene match: 10. From germline, CDR1 is MDHEN and CDR2 SYDVKM. The CDR3 is 16 residues long.

The chain recombines TRBV2 with TRBJ2-7, with 15 bases fitting TRBD2. The CDR3 runs to 18 residues. With 7 bases clipped from V and 3 bases from J, the junction kept 13 bases outside the gene matches. CDR1 is SNHLY, CDR2 FYNNEI, per germline. CDR3 sequence: CASTSRGLAGGLNYEQYF. In DNA, the CDR3 is TGTGCCAGCACTTCCCGGGGACTAGCGGGAGGATTGAACTACGAGCAGTACTTC. Filled out from reference TRBV2 and TRBJ2-7, the complete variable domain reads EPEVTQTPSHQVTQMGQEVILRCVPISNHLYFYWYRQILGQKVEFLVSFYNNEISEKSEIFDDQFSVERPDGSNFTLKIRSTKLEDSAMYFCASTSRGLAGGLNYEQYFGPGTRLTVT.